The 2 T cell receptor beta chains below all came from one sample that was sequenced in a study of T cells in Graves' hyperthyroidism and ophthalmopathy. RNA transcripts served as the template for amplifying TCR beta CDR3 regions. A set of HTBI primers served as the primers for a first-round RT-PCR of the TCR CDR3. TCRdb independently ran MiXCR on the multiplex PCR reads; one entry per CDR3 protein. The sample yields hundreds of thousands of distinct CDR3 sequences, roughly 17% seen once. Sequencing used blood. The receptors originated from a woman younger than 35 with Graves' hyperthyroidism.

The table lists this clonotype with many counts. The CDR3 spells CSASGGAGETQYF. CDR3 in DNA: TGCAGTGCTAGCGGGGGGGCAGGAGAGACCCAGTACTTC. The chain has TRBV20-1 and TRBJ2-5; 8 bases match TRBD2. V was pared by 3 bases and J by 4 bases, with 4 bases of the junction left unmatched. Germline CDR1 is DFQATT and CDR2 is SNEGSKA (reference sequence). This CDR3 spans 13 amino acids.

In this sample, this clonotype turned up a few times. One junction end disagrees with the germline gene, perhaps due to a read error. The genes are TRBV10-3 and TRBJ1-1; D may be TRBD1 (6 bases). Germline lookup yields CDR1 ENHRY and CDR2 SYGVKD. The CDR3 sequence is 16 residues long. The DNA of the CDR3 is TGTACCATCAGCGGGGGGGCGTTGCGTCGGAACACTGAAGCTTTCTTT. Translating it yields CTISGGALRRNTEAFF.